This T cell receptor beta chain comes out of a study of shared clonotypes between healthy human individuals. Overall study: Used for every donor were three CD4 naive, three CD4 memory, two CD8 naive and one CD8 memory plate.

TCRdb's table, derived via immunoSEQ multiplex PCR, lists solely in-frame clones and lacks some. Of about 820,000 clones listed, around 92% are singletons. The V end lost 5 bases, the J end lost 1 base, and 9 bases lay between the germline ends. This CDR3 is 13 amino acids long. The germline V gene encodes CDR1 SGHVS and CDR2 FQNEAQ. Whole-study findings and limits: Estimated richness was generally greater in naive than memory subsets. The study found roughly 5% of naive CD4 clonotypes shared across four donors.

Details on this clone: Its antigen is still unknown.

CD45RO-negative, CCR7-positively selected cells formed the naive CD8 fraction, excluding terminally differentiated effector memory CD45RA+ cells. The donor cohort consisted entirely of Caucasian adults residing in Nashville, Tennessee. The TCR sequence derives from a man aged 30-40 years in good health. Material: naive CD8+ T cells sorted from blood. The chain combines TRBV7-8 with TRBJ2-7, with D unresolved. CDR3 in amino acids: CASSLGWSYEQYF. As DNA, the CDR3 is TGTGCCAGCAGCCTCGGGTGGTCCTACGAGCAGTACTTC.